The 18 T cell receptor beta chains in this list originate from one sample, sequenced in a study of T cells in Graves' hyperthyroidism and ophthalmopathy. TCR beta CDR3 regions were amplified from RNA. TCR CDR3 underwent first-round RT-PCR with the HTBI primer set. One entry per CDR3 protein, called by TCRdb with MiXCR from the multiplex PCR reads. The data hold some 800,000 distinct CDR3 sequences, with 35% to 45% observed a single time. Sequencing was performed on blood. These receptors originate from a man younger than 35 with Graves' hyperthyroidism.

The table lists this clonotype with many counts. This chain uses TRBV7-9 with TRBJ1-4; weak D call: TRBD1 (5 bases). Germline V gene data show CDR1 as SEHNR and CDR2 as FQNEAQ (reference sequence). With 0 bases removed from V and 5 bases from J, the gap between germline ends came to 13 bases. This CDR3 has 16 amino acids. CDR3 sequence reads: CASSLARGDRNEKLFF. CDR3 sequence (DNA): TGTGCCAGCAGCTTAGCGAGGGGAGACAGAAATGAAAAACTGTTTTTT.

The chain recombines TRBV20-1 with TRBJ1-1, with 11 nucleotides matching TRBD1. V lost 6 bases, J lost 1 base, and 13 bases stayed unmatched. The CDR3 covers 17 residues. Germline CDR1 is DFQATT and CDR2 is SNEGSKA (reference sequence). The CDR3 nucleotides are TGCAGTGCCGACACGTCCCGGGACAGGGGGGGGAACACTGAAGCTTTCTTT. Encoded protein: CSADTSRDRGGNTEAFF.

V is TRBV10-3 and J is TRBJ1-5; D may be TRBD1 (5 bases). The V gene's germline CDR1 is ENHRY and CDR2 SYGVKD. The length of the CDR3 is 13 residues. Deletions cut 4 bases from V and 7 bases from J, with 11 bases between. CDR3 coding DNA: TGTGCCATCAGTGCGACAGAGGGGCAGCCCCAGCATTTT. It specifies CAISATEGQPQHF.

V usage is TRBV7-9 and J usage is TRBJ1-4; unclear D gene. Trimming took off 5 bases at V and 4 bases at J, with 14 bases between the two ends. The CDR3 consists of 15 residues. Germline V gene data show CDR1 as SEHNR and CDR2 as FQNEAQ (reference sequence). DNA for the CDR3: TGTGCCAGCAGCCTCCGGACGGAATTTAATGAAAAACTGTTTTTT. Protein: CASSLRTEFNEKLFF.

The chain recombines TRBV7-3 with TRBJ2-5; D might be TRBD1 (6 bases). There are 18 residues in the CDR3. Germline lookup yields CDR1 SGHTA and CDR2 FQGTGA. Between the trimmed V and J ends, which lost 4 bases and 4 bases, there was a span of 25 bases. This CDR3 is CASSSHRERILDGETQYF. The CDR3 region has the DNA TGTGCCAGCAGCTCCCACAGGGAAAGGATATTGGACGGAGAGACCCAGTACTTC.

At least ten counts were recorded for this clonotype. The CDR3 nucleotides read TGCAGTGCAAGCCAGGGAGGTCAGCCCCAGCATTTT. Amino acids: CSASQGGQPQHF. This chain joins TRBV20-1 and TRBJ1-5; perhaps TRBD1 as D (5 bases). Deletions cut 6 bases from V and 6 bases from J, with 12 bases between. There are 12 residues in the CDR3. The V gene's germline CDR1 is DFQATT and CDR2 SNEGSKA (reference sequence).

The rearrangement joins TRBV19 to TRBJ1-5; tentative D call: TRBD1 (5 bases). CDR1 and CDR2 (germline): LNHDA, SQIVND (reference sequence). The CDR3 totals 14 residues. Trimming removed 9 bases from V and 3 bases from J, with 15 bases in between. The CDR3 spells CASRTTGVNQPQHF. As DNA, the CDR3 is TGTGCCAGCAGAACTACAGGAGTCAATCAGCCCCAGCATTTT.

As concerns this clonotype: The conserved final phenylalanine or tryptophan is absent from the CDR3, which likely points to a read error. The chain uses TRBV4-1 and TRBJ2-5; tentatively, D is TRBD1 or TRBD2 (5 bases each). Germline CDR1 is MGHRA and CDR2 is YSYEKL. This CDR3 has 14 residues. The chain's CDR3 is CASSEGNNQETQYL. In DNA form, the CDR3 reads TGTGCCAGCAGCGAGGGGAATAACCAAGAGACCCAGTACCTC.

In this sample, this clonotype turned up many times. V is TRBV12-3 or TRBV12-4 and J is TRBJ1-5; TRBD1 might be the D (6 bases). V was trimmed by 6 bases and J by 16 bases, leaving 16 bases between them. The CDR3 loop spans 11 amino acids. The CDR3 reads CASRYQGSPHF. CDR3 in DNA: TGTGCCAGCAGGTATCAGGGGAGTCCACATTTT.

This clonotype was counted ten times or more. The chain couples TRBV10-3 to TRBJ1-5; D is perhaps TRBD1 (6 bases). Germline V gives CDR1 ENHRY, CDR2 SYGVKD. CDR3 size: 15 residues. Trimming removed 0 bases at V and 7 bases at J, with 13 bases between. The CDR3 spells CAISESQGNYQPQHF. The CDR3 bases are TGTGCCATCAGTGAGTCACAGGGCAATTACCAGCCCCAGCATTTT.

This clonotype was seen repeatedly, ten times or more. V and J are TRBV7-2 and TRBJ2-7; D is unclear. Germline V lookup: CDR1 SGHTA, CDR2 FQGNSA. Trimming stripped 2 bases from V and 2 bases from J, with 7 bases between. The CDR3 sequence is 13 residues long. CDR3 coding DNA: TGTGCCAGCAGCTTACAGGTGCCCTACGAGCAGTACTTC. Amino acid sequence: CASSLQVPYEQYF.

The CDR3 reads CASSGGGAAFF. Written as DNA, the CDR3 is TGTGCCAGCAGCGGGGGGGGGGCGGCTTTCTTT. The chain recombines TRBV9 with TRBJ1-1, with a tentative D call TRBD1 (6 bases). Trimming removed 3 bases at V and 11 bases at J, with 11 bases between. From germline, CDR1 is SGDLS and CDR2 YYNGEE. This CDR3 has 11 residues. Supplemented by reference TRBV9 and TRBJ1-1, the full variable domain reads DSGVTQTPKHLITATGQRVTLRCSPRSGDLSVYWYQQSLDQGLQFLIQYYNGEERAKGNILERFSAQQFPDLHSELNLSSLELGDSALYFCASSGGGAAFFGQGTRLTVV.

This clonotype was observed at least ten times. The rearrangement links TRBV5-1 to TRBJ2-7; possibly TRBD1 for D (5 bases). Germline V gene sequence: CDR1 SGHRS, CDR2 YFSETQ. Trimming pared 6 bases from V and 5 bases from J, leaving 12 bases between. There are 12 residues in the CDR3. This CDR3 reads CASTARGDEQYF. DNA for the CDR3: TGCGCCAGCACGGCAAGGGGCGACGAGCAGTACTTC. Full variable domain (outside the CDR3, taken from reference TRBV5-1 and TRBJ2-7): KAGVTQTPRYLIKTRGQQVTLSCSPISGHRSVSWYQQTPGQGLQFLFEYFSETQRNKGNFPGRFSGRQFSNSRSEMNVSTLELGDSALYLCASTARGDEQYFGPGTRLTVT.

This rearrangement joins TRBV7-2 to TRBJ2-5; D ambiguous. V gave up 1 base and J gave up 5 bases, with 11 bases separating them. The germline V gene has CDR1 SGHTA and CDR2 FQGNSA. The CDR3 is 14 residues long. Here the CDR3 reads CASSLVDGWETQYF. CDR3 bases: TGTGCCAGCAGCTTAGTCGATGGGTGGGAGACCCAGTACTTC. The full variable domain, its missing parts supplied by reference TRBV7-2 and TRBJ2-5, is GAGVSQSPSNKVTEKGKDVELRCDPISGHTALYWYRQSLGQGLEFLIYFQGNSAPDKSGLPSDRFSAERTGGSVSTLTIQRTQQEDSAVYLCASSLVDGWETQYFGPGTRLLVL.

Many counts were recorded for this clonotype. J is TRBJ1-1 and V is TRBV10-3; D is unclear. The CDR3 is 14 residues long. V was pared by 3 bases and J by 3 bases, with 11 bases between. Germline CDR1 is ENHRY and CDR2 is SYGVKD. CDR3 coding DNA: TGTGCCATCAGTGACTACGGGTGGGACACTGAAGCTTTCTTT. Protein product: CAISDYGWDTEAFF.

J is TRBJ2-5 and V is TRBV7-2; D uncertain. V lost 5 bases to trimming and J lost 5 bases, with 12 bases between them. CDR1 SGHTA and CDR2 FQGNSA come from the germline V gene. This CDR3 has 13 amino acids. This chain's CDR3 is CASSRQSWETQYF. The CDR3 DNA is TGTGCCAGCAGCCGCCAGTCTTGGGAGACCCAGTACTTC.

This clonotype has only a few counts. The J gene is TRBJ2-7, the V gene TRBV2; 9 bases match TRBD2. The CDR3 totals 13 residues. CDR1 and CDR2 (germline): SNHLY, FYNNEI. V lost 9 bases, J lost 2 bases, and 5 bases stayed unmatched. The CDR3 spells CASFVAGAYEQYF. The CDR3 coding sequence is TGTGCCAGTTTTGTAGCGGGGGCCTACGAGCAGTACTTC.

In its sample, this clonotype was seen a few times. The V call is TRBV4-3, the J call TRBJ1-5, with D hard to call. The CDR3 totals 14 residues. CDR1 is LGHNA and CDR2 is YSLEER in the germline V gene. V gave up 7 bases and J gave up 0 bases, with 10 bases separating them. The CDR3 nucleotides read TGCGCCAGCACCCACCGGATTAGCAATCAGCCCCAGCATTTT. It encodes CASTHRISNQPQHF.